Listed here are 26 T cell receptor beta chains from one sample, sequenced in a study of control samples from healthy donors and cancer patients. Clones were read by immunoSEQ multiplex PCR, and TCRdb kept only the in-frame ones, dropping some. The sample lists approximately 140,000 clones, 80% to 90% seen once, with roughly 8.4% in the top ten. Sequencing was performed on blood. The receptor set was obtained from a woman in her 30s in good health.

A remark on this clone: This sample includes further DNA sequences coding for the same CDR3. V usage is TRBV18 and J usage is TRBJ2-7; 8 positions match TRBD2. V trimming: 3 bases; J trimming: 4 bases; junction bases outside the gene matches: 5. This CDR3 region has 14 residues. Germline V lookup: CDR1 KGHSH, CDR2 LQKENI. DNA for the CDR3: TGTGCCAGCTCACCCCAGCGGGAGCCATACGAGCAGTACTTC. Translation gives CASSPQREPYEQYF.

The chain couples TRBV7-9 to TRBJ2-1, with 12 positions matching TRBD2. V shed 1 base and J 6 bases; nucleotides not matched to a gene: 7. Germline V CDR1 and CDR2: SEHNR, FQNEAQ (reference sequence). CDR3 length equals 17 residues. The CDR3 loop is CASSLEDVLAGGNEQFF. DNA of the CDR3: TGTGCCAGCAGCTTAGAGGACGTACTAGCGGGAGGCAATGAGCAGTTCTTC.

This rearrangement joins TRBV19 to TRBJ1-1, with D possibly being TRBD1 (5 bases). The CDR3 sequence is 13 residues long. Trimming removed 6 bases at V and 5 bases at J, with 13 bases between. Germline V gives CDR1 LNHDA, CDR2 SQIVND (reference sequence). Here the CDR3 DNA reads TGTGCCAGTAGCGTGACAGCCGTAACTGAAGCTTTCTTT. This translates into CASSVTAVTEAFF.

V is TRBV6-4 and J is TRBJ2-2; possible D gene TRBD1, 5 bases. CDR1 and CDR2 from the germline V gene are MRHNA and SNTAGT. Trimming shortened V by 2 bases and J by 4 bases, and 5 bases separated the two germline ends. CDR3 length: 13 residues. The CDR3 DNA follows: TGTGCCAGCAGTGACAGGGGCACCGGGGAGCTGTTTTTT. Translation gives CASSDRGTGELFF.

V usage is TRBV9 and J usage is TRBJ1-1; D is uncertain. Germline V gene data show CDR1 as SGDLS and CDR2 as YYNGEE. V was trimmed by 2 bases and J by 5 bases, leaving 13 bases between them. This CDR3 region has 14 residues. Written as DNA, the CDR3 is TGTGCCAGCAGCGTTGGACTCCCGGGGACTGAAGCTTTCTTT. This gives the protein CASSVGLPGTEAFF.

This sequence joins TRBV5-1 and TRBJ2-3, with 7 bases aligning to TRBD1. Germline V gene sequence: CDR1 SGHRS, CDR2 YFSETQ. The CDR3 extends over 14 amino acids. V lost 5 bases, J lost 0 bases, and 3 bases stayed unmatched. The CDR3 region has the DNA TGCGCCAGCAGGACAGGGCCCAGCACAGATACGCAGTATTTT. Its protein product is CASRTGPSTDTQYF.

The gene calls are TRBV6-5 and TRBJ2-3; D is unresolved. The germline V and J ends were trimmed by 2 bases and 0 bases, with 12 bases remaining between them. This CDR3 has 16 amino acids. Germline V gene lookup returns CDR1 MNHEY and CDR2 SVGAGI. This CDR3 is CASSYGASPSTDTQYF. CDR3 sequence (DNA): TGTGCCAGCAGTTACGGAGCCTCCCCAAGCACAGATACGCAGTATTTT.

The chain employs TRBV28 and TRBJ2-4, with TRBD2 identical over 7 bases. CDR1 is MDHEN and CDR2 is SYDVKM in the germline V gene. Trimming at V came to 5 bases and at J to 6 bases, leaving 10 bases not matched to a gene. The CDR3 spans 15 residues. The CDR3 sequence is CASSLGGLAGNIQYF. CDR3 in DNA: TGTGCCAGCAGTCTAGGCGGGTTAGCGGGAAACATTCAGTACTTC.

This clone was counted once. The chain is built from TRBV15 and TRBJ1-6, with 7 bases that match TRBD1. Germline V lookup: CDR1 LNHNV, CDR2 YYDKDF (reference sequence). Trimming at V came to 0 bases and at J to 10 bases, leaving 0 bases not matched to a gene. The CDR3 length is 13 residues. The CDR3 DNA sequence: TGTGCCACCAGCAGAGAAGGGGGCTCACCCCTCCACTTT. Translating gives CATSREGGSPLHF.

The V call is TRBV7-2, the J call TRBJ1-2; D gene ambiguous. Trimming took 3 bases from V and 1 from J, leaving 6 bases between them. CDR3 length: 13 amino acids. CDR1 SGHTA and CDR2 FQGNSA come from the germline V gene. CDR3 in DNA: TGTGCCAGCAGCTTGGCCTTTAACTATGGCTACACCTTC. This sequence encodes CASSLAFNYGYTF.

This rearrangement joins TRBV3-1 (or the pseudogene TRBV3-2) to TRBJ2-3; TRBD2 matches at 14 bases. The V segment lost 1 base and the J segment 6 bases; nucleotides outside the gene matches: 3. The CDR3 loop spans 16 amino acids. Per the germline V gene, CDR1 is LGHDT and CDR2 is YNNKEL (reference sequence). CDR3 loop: CASSQGRTSGRDTQYF. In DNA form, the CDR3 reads TGTGCCAGCAGCCAAGGCCGGACTAGCGGGAGGGATACGCAGTATTTT.

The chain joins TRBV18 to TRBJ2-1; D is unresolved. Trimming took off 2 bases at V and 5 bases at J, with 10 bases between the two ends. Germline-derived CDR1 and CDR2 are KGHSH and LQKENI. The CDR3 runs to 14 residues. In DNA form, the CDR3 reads TGTGCCAGCTCACCAGAGACATTCCACAATGAGCAGTTCTTC. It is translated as CASSPETFHNEQFF.

The CDR3 loop reads CASSQAGGPNEQFF. The DNA of the CDR3 is TGTGCCAGCAGCCAAGCAGGAGGGCCGAATGAGCAGTTCTTC. V gene TRBV4-2 combines with J gene TRBJ2-1; D is perhaps TRBD2 (6 bases). This CDR3 is 14 amino acids long. Germline lookup yields CDR1 LGHNA and CDR2 YNFKEQ. Trimming took off 1 base at V and 7 bases at J, with 11 bases between the two ends.

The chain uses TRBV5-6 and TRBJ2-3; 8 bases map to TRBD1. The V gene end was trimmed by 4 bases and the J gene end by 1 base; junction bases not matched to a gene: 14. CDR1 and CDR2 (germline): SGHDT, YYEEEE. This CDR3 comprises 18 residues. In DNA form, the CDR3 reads TGTGCCAGCAGCGCCGGACAGGGTGCGAGGGTTCGCACAGATACGCAGTATTTT. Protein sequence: CASSAGQGARVRTDTQYF.

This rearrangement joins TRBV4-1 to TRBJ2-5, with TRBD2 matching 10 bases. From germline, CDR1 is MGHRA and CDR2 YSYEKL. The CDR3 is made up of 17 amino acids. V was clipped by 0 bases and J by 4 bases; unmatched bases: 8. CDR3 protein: CASSQDWVSGRRETQYF. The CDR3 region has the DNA TGCGCCAGCAGCCAAGATTGGGTTAGCGGGAGGCGAGAGACCCAGTACTTC.

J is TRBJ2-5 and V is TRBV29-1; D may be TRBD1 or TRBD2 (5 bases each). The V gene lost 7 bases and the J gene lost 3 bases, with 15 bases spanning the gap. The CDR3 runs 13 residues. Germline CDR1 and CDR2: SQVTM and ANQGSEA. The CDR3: CSARDGIEETQYF. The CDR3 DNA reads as TGCAGCGCCAGGGACGGAATCGAAGAGACCCAGTACTTC.

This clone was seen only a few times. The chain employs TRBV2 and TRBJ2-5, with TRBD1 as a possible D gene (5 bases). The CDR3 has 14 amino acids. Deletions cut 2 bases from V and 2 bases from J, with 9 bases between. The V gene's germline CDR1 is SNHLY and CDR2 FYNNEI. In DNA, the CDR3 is TGTGCCAGCAGTGAATCCCAGGGTCAAGAGACCCAGTACTTC. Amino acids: CASSESQGQETQYF.

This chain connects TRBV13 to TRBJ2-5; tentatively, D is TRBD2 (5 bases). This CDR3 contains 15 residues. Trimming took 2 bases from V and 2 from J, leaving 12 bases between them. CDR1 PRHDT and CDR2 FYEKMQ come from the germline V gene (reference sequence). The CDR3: CASSLPGGRQETQYF. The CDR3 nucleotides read TGTGCCAGCAGCTTACCAGGAGGACGTCAAGAGACCCAGTACTTC.

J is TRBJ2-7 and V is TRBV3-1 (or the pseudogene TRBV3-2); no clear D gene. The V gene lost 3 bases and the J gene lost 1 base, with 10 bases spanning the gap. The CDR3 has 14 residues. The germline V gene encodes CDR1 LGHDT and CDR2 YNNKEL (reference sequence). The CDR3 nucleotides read TGTGCCAGCAGCCAGCCGGACCGATCCTACGAGCAGTACTTC. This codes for CASSQPDRSYEQYF.

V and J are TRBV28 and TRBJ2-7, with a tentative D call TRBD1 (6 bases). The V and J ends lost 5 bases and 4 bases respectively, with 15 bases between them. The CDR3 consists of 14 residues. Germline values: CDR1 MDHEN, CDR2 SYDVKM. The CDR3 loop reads CASSTQGIRYEQYF. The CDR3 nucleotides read TGTGCCAGCAGTACACAGGGTATACGGTACGAGCAGTACTTC.

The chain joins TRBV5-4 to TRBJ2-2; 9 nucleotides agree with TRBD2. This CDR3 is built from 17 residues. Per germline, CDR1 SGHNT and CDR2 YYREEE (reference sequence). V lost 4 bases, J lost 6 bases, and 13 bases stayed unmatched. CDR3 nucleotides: TGTGCCAGCAGCCACCGGGAGGCGGGAGGGCCCCCCGGGGAGCTGTTTTTT. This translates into CASSHREAGGPPGELFF. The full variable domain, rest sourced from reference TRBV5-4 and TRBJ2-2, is ETGVTQSPTHLIKTRGQQVTLRCSSQSGHNTVSWYQQALGQGPQFIFQYYREEENGRGNFPPRFSGLQFPNYSSELNVNALELDDSALYLCASSHREAGGPPGELFFGEGSRLTVL.

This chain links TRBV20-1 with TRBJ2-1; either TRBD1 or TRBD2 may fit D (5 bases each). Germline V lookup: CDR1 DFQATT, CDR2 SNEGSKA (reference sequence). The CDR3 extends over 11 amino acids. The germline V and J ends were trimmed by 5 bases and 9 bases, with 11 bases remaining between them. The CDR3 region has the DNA TGCAGTGCTGCCCGGGACGGTGAGCAGTTCTTC. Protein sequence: CSAARDGEQFF.

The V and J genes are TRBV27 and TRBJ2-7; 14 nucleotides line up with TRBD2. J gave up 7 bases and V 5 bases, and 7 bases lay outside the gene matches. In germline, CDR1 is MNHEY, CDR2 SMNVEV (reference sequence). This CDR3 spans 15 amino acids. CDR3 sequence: CASSPGTSGSQEQYF. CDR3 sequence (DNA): TGTGCCAGCAGTCCTGGGACTAGCGGGAGCCAGGAGCAGTACTTC.

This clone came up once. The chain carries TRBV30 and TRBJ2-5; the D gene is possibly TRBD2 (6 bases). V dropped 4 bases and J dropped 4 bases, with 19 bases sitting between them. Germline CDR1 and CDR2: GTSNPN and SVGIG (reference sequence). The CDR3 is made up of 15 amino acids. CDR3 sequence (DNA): TGTGCCTGGACCCCAGGTGTGGGAGGCGGAGAGACCCAGTACTTC. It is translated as CAWTPGVGGGETQYF.

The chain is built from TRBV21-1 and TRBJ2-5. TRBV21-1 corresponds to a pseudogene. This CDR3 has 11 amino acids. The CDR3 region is CASSKKETQYF. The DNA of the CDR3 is TGTGCCAGCAGCAAAAAGGAGACCCAGTACTTC.

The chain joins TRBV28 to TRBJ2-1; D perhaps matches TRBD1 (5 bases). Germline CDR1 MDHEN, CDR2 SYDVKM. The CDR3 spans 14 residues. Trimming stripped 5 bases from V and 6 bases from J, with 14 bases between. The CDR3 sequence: CASSLRVLSNEQFF. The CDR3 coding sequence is TGTGCCAGCAGTCTCAGGGTATTGAGCAATGAGCAGTTCTTC.